This T cell receptor (beta chain) is from a study of T cell changes during pregnancy in multiple sclerosis. Germline values: CDR1 SNHLY, CDR2 FYNNEI. V lost 7 bases to trimming and J lost 4 bases; unmatched junction nucleotides: 7. The CDR3 extends over 14 amino acids. Sequenced by immunoSEQ multiplex PCR; TCRdb stores in-frame clones only, minus some. The sample includes about 53,000 clones, about nine tenths of them seen just once. The receptor was isolated from a female donor with multiple sclerosis, enrolled in a pregnancy study. V gene TRBV2 combines with J gene TRBJ1-5; 7 nucleotides align to TRBD1. The sample consisted of CD4+ T cells from peripheral blood mononuclear cells, taken in the third trimester of pregnancy. The CDR3 reads CASNRGQLNQPQHF. The CDR3 DNA reads as TGTGCCAGCAATAGGGGACAGCTAAATCAGCCCCAGCATTTT. The whole variable domain, remainder taken from reference TRBV2 and TRBJ1-5, is EPEVTQTPSHQVTQMGQEVILRCVPISNHLYFYWYRQILGQKVEFLVSFYNNEISEKSEIFDDQFSVERPDGSNFTLKIRSTKLEDSAMYFCASNRGQLNQPQHFGDGTRLSIL.